The entry below gives a single TCR beta chain sequence along with its context. No antigen is known for it. Trimming took 0 bases from V and 9 from J, leaving 13 bases between them. The V gene's germline CDR1 is GTSNPN and CDR2 SVGIG (reference sequence). The CDR3 covers 13 residues. This sample stems from a study of T cell responses to AZD1222 COVID-19 vaccine. Study-wide points: Donors in the cohort were predominantly white British and more often female, and clonal diversity was possibly underestimated.

The assay was immunoSEQ multiplex PCR, and TCRdb's table has in-frame clones only and misses some. The table records over 120,000 clones, 90% to 95% of them present only once. The genes are TRBV30 and TRBJ2-3, with D maybe TRBD1 (5 bases). The origin of this receptor is an adult in good health. The sample here was peripheral blood, taken on day 0 of AZD1222 vaccination. As DNA, the CDR3 is TGTGCCTGGAGTGTACTCGGTGGGGCCACGCAGTATTTT. Its translation is CAWSVLGGATQYF.